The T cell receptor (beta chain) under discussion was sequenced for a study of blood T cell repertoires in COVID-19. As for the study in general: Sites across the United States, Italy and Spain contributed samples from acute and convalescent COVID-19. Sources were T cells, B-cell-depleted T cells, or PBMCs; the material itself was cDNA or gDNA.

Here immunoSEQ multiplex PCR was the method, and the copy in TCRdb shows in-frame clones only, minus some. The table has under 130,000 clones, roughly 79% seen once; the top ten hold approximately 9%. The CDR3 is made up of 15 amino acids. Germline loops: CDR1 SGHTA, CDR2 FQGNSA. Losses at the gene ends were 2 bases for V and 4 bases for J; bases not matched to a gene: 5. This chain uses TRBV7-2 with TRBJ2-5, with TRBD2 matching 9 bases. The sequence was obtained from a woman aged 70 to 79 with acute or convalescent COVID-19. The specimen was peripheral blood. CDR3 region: CASSLPAGGRETQYF. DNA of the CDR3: TGTGCCAGCAGCTTACCAGCGGGGGGTAGAGAGACCCAGTACTTC.